The clone carrying this TCR beta chain was counted between two and nine times. Stated treatment: roughly 20 received Ad26.COV2.S at low or high dose, single or two shots; several received placebo; per-sample allocation not given. Samples came from day 63 after the first vaccine or placebo injection. Data came from immunoSEQ multiplex PCR; TCRdb stores just in-frame clones and leaves some out. The repertoire consists of some 450,000 clones, with roughly 91% occurring once and the leading ten covering roughly 3.9%. The data stem from a study of Ad26.COV2.S vaccination and SARS-CoV-2 variants. CDR1 and CDR2 (germline): LGHDT, YNNKEL (reference sequence). The CDR3 totals 12 residues. V was clipped by 0 bases and J by 7 bases, with 7 bases between them.

The receptor's source is a person between 18 and 60 years old who received the Ad26.COV2.S COVID-19 vaccine or a placebo. The chain recombines TRBV3-1 (or the pseudogene TRBV3-2) with TRBJ2-7; no reliable D call. This specimen was peripheral blood, taken in a trial of Ad26.COV2.S vaccine versus placebo. The CDR3 here is CASSQDHREQYF. For the CDR3, the DNA is TGTGCCAGCAGCCAAGACCATAGGGAGCAGTACTTC.